These 29 T cell receptor beta chains share one sample of origin, sequenced in a study of graft-versus-host responses after intestinal transplantation. Their target antigens are unknown. The protocol was immunoSEQ multiplex PCR, while the TCRdb copy is restricted to in-frame clones and leaves out a portion. The sample holds some 140,000 clones, nearly 95% seen once. Sequenced here: unstimulated CD4+ T cells sorted from spleen or lymph node cells, sampled before intestinal transplant. Receptor source: a human donor who received an intestinal transplant.

The chain links TRBV7-3 to TRBJ1-4; D uncertain. CDR3 length: 13 residues. Germline values: CDR1 SGHTA, CDR2 FQGTGA. The V and J ends lost 5 bases and 3 bases respectively, with 7 bases between them. For the CDR3, the DNA is TGTGCCAGCAGCCCCCAGCCTAATGAAAAACTGTTTTTT. Amino acids: CASSPQPNEKLFF.

The chain combines TRBV7-3 with TRBJ1-1; D is unclear. V was clipped by 2 bases and J by 10 bases, with 14 bases between them. This CDR3 contains 13 residues. Germline V gene lookup returns CDR1 SGHTA and CDR2 FQGTGA. The CDR3 loop is CASSLVAGDGAFF. For the CDR3, the DNA is TGTGCCAGCAGCTTAGTGGCGGGCGACGGAGCTTTCTTT.

The CDR3 coding sequence is TGTGCCAGCAGTGAAGTCGGAGGATGGGCTAATGAAAAACTGTTTTTT. As protein: CASSEVGGWANEKLFF. The chain uses TRBV6-1 and TRBJ1-4; D is unresolved. Germline V CDR1 and CDR2: MNHNS, SASEGT. V was trimmed by 1 base and J by 3 bases, leaving 12 bases between them. The CDR3 is 16 amino acids.

This chain links TRBV5-4 with TRBJ2-1; possible D gene TRBD1, 5 bases. The CDR3 runs 13 residues. V lost 4 bases, J lost 8 bases, and 13 bases lay in between. Germline CDR1 reads SGHNT; CDR2 reads YYREEE (reference sequence). Written as DNA, the CDR3 is TGTGCCAGCAGCCCCCCGGACACGGATGAGCAGTTCTTC. Its protein product is CASSPPDTDEQFF.

The V call is TRBV2, the J call TRBJ2-7; 13 bases are a match to TRBD2. Losses at the gene ends were 6 bases for V and 6 bases for J; bases not matched to a gene: 8. CDR3 size: 15 residues. CDR1 and CDR2 from the germline V gene are SNHLY and FYNNEI. The chain's CDR3 is CASRVERTSGSEQYF. Here the CDR3 DNA reads TGTGCCAGCAGAGTCGAGCGGACTAGCGGGAGCGAGCAGTACTTC.

The chain joins TRBV18 to TRBJ2-3, with 7 nucleotides matching TRBD2. V gave up 3 bases and J gave up 1 base; unmatched junction bases: 7. This CDR3 contains 16 residues. The germline gives CDR1 KGHSH, CDR2 LQKENI. CDR3 DNA sequence: TGTGCCAGCTCACCTTTGTCGGGGGGACGCACAGATACGCAGTATTTT. Translated, it gives CASSPLSGGRTDTQYF.

The V call is TRBV15, the J call TRBJ2-5; 10 nucleotides align to TRBD1. CDR1 is LNHNV and CDR2 is YYDKDF in the germline V gene (reference sequence). The CDR3 contains 16 residues. The V segment lost 2 bases and the J segment 3 bases; nucleotides outside the gene matches: 6. The CDR3 DNA reads as TGTGCCACCAGCAGATCCCCGGGACAGGGGAAAGAGACCCAGTACTTC. It is translated as CATSRSPGQGKETQYF.

The gene calls are TRBV5-1 and TRBJ2-7, with TRBD1 identical over 7 bases. Germline values: CDR1 SGHRS, CDR2 YFSETQ. The CDR3 totals 14 residues. V lost 1 base to trimming and J lost 5 bases; unmatched junction nucleotides: 6. The CDR3 loop is CASSLTTGNHEQYF. CDR3 in DNA: TGCGCCAGCAGCTTGACGACAGGGAACCACGAGCAGTACTTC.

The V gene is TRBV13, the J gene TRBJ1-1; 12 bases are a match to TRBD1. The germline CDR1 and CDR2 sequences are PRHDT and FYEKMQ (reference sequence). V was clipped by 4 bases and J by 0 bases; unmatched bases: 6. This CDR3 spans 17 amino acids. The CDR3 here is CASSSGTGGDVNTEAFF. Written as DNA, the CDR3 is TGTGCCAGCAGCTCAGGGACAGGGGGCGATGTGAACACTGAAGCTTTCTTT.

The chain's CDR3 is CASSSGLAGVEETQYF. DNA for the CDR3: TGTGCCAGCAGCTCGGGACTAGCGGGAGTGGAGGAGACCCAGTACTTC. The gene calls are TRBV11-3 and TRBJ2-5; TRBD2 agrees at 14 bases. The germline CDR1 and CDR2 sequences are SGHNT and YENEEA. The CDR3 is made up of 16 amino acids. V shed 4 bases and J 5 bases; nucleotides not matched to a gene: 6.

The chain has TRBV28 and TRBJ1-3; possibly TRBD1 for D (6 bases). V gave up 2 bases and J gave up 4 bases, with 15 bases separating them. The CDR3 has 16 amino acids. Germline values: CDR1 MDHEN, CDR2 SYDVKM. CDR3 sequence (DNA): TGTGCCAGCAGTTTAATCTGGGGGGCTGGCGGAAACACCATATATTTT. Protein sequence: CASSLIWGAGGNTIYF. Full variable domain (rest looked up from reference TRBV28 and TRBJ1-3): DVKVTQSSRYLVKRTGEKVFLECVQDMDHENMFWYRQDPGLGLRLIYFSYDVKMKEKGDIPEGYSVSREKKERFSLILESASTNQTSMYLCASSLIWGAGGNTIYFGEGSWLTVV.

This chain uses TRBV7-9 with TRBJ1-5, with 7 bases identical to TRBD1. The V segment lost 5 bases and the J segment 12 bases; nucleotides outside the gene matches: 10. This CDR3 is built from 13 residues. Looked up from germline, CDR1 is SEHNR and CDR2 is FQNEAQ (reference sequence). The CDR3 bases are TGTGCCAGCAGCACTGGGACAGTCGGAATCCAGCATTTT. This codes for CASSTGTVGIQHF.

This clone turned up a few times. The chain recombines TRBV27 with TRBJ2-3; 7 bases line up with TRBD2. This CDR3 is 15 amino acids long. V shed 4 bases and J 6 bases; nucleotides not matched to a gene: 10. Germline CDR1 reads MNHEY; CDR2 reads SMNVEV (reference sequence). The CDR3 DNA sequence: TGTGCCAGCAGTTCAGCGGGAAGTCGGCCCGATACGCAGTATTTT. This translates into CASSSAGSRPDTQYF.

The rearrangement uses TRBV6-1 and TRBJ1-3; no clear D gene. V was clipped by 2 bases and J by 0 bases, with 8 bases between them. Looked up from germline, CDR1 is MNHNS and CDR2 is SASEGT. The CDR3 runs to 15 residues. The CDR3 spells CASSESPLSGNTIYF. CDR3 coding DNA: TGTGCCAGCAGTGAATCCCCACTCTCTGGAAACACCATATATTTT.

The CDR3 DNA is TGTGCCAGCTCACCGAGGGACAGGGTCAAGGGGGATGAGCAGTTCTTC. Translation gives CASSPRDRVKGDEQFF. The genes are TRBV18 and TRBJ2-1; 9 bases are a match to TRBD1. Germline-derived CDR1 and CDR2 are KGHSH and LQKENI. After removal of 3 bases from V and 8 bases from J, the junction contained 11 bases not matched to a gene. The length of the CDR3 is 16 residues. The full variable domain, in which reference TRBV18 and TRBJ2-1 provide the parts outside the CDR3, is NAGVMQNPRHLVRRRGQEARLRCSPMKGHSHVYWYRQLPEEGLKFMVYLQKENIIDESGMPKERFSAEFPKEGPSILRIQQVVRGDSAAYFCASSPRDRVKGDEQFFGPGTRLTVL.

This chain connects TRBV18 to TRBJ2-2; no clear D. This CDR3 region has 14 residues. CDR1 and CDR2 from the germline V gene are KGHSH and LQKENI. V was pared by 3 bases and J by 6 bases, with 11 bases between. The CDR3 DNA reads TGTGCCAGCTCACCCTCCCTGAGCCCCGGGGAGCTGTTTTTT. Its translation: CASSPSLSPGELFF. Together with reference TRBV18 and TRBJ2-2, the CDR3 gives the full variable domain: NAGVMQNPRHLVRRRGQEARLRCSPMKGHSHVYWYRQLPEEGLKFMVYLQKENIIDESGMPKERFSAEFPKEGPSILRIQQVVRGDSAAYFCASSPSLSPGELFFGEGSRLTVL.

The chain couples TRBV5-1 to TRBJ1-1; weak D call: TRBD1 (5 bases). The CDR3 loop spans 15 amino acids. Trimming pared 4 bases from V and 2 bases from J, leaving 15 bases between. The germline CDR1 and CDR2 sequences are SGHRS and YFSETQ. For the CDR3, the DNA is TGCGCCAGCAGCCTCCGGGCGGGGGATAACACTGAAGCTTTCTTT. This gives the protein CASSLRAGDNTEAFF.

V gene TRBV19 combines with J gene TRBJ2-5, with TRBD1 matching over 8 bases. Unmatched junction bases numbered 2, after V lost 3 bases and J lost 2 bases. The CDR3 runs to 14 residues. The germline gives CDR1 LNHDA, CDR2 SQIVND (reference sequence). DNA of the CDR3: TGTGCCAGTAGTATCGGGACAGGTCAAGAGACCCAGTACTTC. It translates to CASSIGTGQETQYF.

The chain has TRBV19 and TRBJ2-6; D might be TRBD1 or TRBD2, each matching 5 bases. V lost 6 bases and J 1 base, leaving 16 bases between the germline ends. Germline V CDR1 and CDR2: LNHDA, SQIVND (reference sequence). This CDR3 is built from 17 residues. This CDR3 reads CASRRARDLSGANVLTF. For the CDR3, the DNA is TGTGCCAGTAGGAGGGCCAGGGACCTGTCTGGGGCCAACGTCCTGACTTTC.

This rearrangement joins TRBV28 to TRBJ2-3, with 7 bases fitting TRBD2. This CDR3 region has 14 residues. Germline values: CDR1 MDHEN, CDR2 SYDVKM. V was pared by 5 bases and J by 1 base, with 3 bases of the junction left unmatched. The CDR3 region has the DNA TGTGCCAGCAGTCGGAGCGGGGGCACAGATACGCAGTATTTT. Encoded protein: CASSRSGGTDTQYF.

The CDR3 DNA reads TGTGCCAGCAAAAAGGCAATGGTGAACACTGAAGCTTTCTTT. Its protein product is CASKKAMVNTEAFF. This chain links TRBV6-1 with TRBJ1-1; the D is unclear. The CDR3 has 14 amino acids. Trimming pared 7 bases from V and 0 bases from J, leaving 12 bases between. Germline CDR1 reads MNHNS; CDR2 reads SASEGT.

The rearrangement joins TRBV11-2 to TRBJ2-3, with D maybe TRBD1 (5 bases). The germline CDR1 and CDR2 sequences are SGHAT and FQNNGV. CDR3 size: 14 residues. The V and J ends lost 5 bases and 2 bases respectively, with 11 bases between them. Here the CDR3 reads CASSPWGFTDTQYF. CDR3 DNA sequence: TGTGCCAGCAGCCCGTGGGGCTTCACAGATACGCAGTATTTT.

In this sample, this clone turned up once. The gene calls are TRBV21-1 and TRBJ2-1; the DNA was not compared with TRBD2, the D call given in the table. TRBV21-1 is a known pseudogene. The CDR3 totals 17 residues. Written as DNA, the CDR3 is TGTGCCAGCAGCCTCCGAGGGCCGGGATCTGTCCACAATGAGCAGTTCTTC. This codes for CASSLRGPGSVHNEQFF.

The chain combines TRBV11-2 with TRBJ2-3, with 8 positions matching TRBD2. The J segment lost 6 bases and the V segment lost 3 bases, leaving 11 bases of the junction unmatched. CDR1 is SGHAT, CDR2 FQNNGV, per germline. CDR3 length: 16 residues. The DNA for the CDR3 is TGTGCCAGCAGCTTCCGGACTAGCTCAAGGGGGGATACGCAGTATTTT. The encoded protein is CASSFRTSSRGDTQYF. Full variable domain (missing parts from reference TRBV11-2 and TRBJ2-3): EAGVAQSPRYKIIEKRQSVAFWCNPISGHATLYWYQQILGQGPKLLIQFQNNGVVDDSQLPKDRFSAERLKGVDSTLKIQPAKLEDSAVYLCASSFRTSSRGDTQYFGPGTRLTVL.

CDR3 in amino acids: CASSPGGLAGGPHTQYF. CDR3 DNA: TGTGCCAGCAGCCCGGGGGGACTAGCGGGAGGGCCGCATACGCAGTATTTT. This sequence joins TRBV7-3 and TRBJ2-3; 16 bases line up with TRBD2. With V trimmed by 5 bases and J by 7 bases, 9 bases remained unmatched. Germline lookup yields CDR1 SGHTA and CDR2 FQGTGA. The CDR3 length is 17 residues. The whole variable domain, filled in from reference TRBV7-3 and TRBJ2-3, reads GAGVSQTPSNKVTEKGKYVELRCDPISGHTALYWYRQSLGQGPEFLIYFQGTGAADDSGLPNDRFFAVRPEGSVSTLKIQRTERGDSAVYLCASSPGGLAGGPHTQYFGPGTRLTVL.

This rearrangement joins TRBV4-2 to TRBJ1-1, with TRBD1 as a possible D gene (5 bases). CDR1 and CDR2 from the germline V gene are LGHNA and YNFKEQ. The ends were cut back, 9 bases at V and 0 bases at J, with 11 bases in the middle. This CDR3 has 13 residues. The CDR3 is CASSGGVNTEAFF. The CDR3 DNA follows: TGTGCCAGTTCCGGGGGGGTGAACACTGAAGCTTTCTTT.

The CDR3 reads CASSLALRLDTGELFF. In nucleotides, the CDR3 is TGTGCCAGCAGCTTAGCGCTACGGCTTGACACCGGGGAGCTGTTTTTT. The chain has TRBV7-2 and TRBJ2-2; D gene ambiguous. The length of the CDR3 is 16 residues. Germline lookup yields CDR1 SGHTA and CDR2 FQGNSA. The ends were cut back, 0 bases at V and 3 bases at J, with 11 bases in the middle.

This clone turned up a few times. The same CDR3 is also encoded by other DNA sequences in this sample. V usage is TRBV20-1 and J usage is TRBJ2-3; no firm D call. Trimming removed 5 bases at V and 2 bases at J, with 2 bases between. Germline values: CDR1 DFQATT, CDR2 SNEGSKA (reference sequence). The CDR3 covers 10 residues. This chain's CDR3 is CSASTDTQYF. CDR3 nucleotides: TGCAGTGCTTCCACAGATACGCAGTATTTT.

The CDR3 nucleotides are TGTGCCAGCAGCTTAGTTGGCGTCAGGGGCTACGAGCAGTACTTC. Translated: CASSLVGVRGYEQYF. The chain uses TRBV21-1 and TRBJ2-7; the DNA was not used to check the table's D call, TRBD1. TRBV21-1 is a pseudogene. This CDR3 is 15 amino acids long.